These T cell receptor beta chains were read from a single sample in a study of T-cell reconstitution after alpha-beta-depleted transplantation in children. From the PCR reads, TCRdb called clonotypes with MiXCR, one entry per CDR3 protein. The sample yields roughly 110,000 distinct CDR3 sequences, 10% seen once. The sequences come from PBMCs, collected before TCRalphabeta/CD19-depleted stem cell transplant. All receptors derive from a boy aged 2 to 10 with acute lymphoblastic leukemia, due to receive a stem cell transplant. CDR3s include the opening cysteine and the closing phenylalanine or tryptophan. A D gene is named only where the DNA matches it firmly. Size is omitted from some rows. Given values are once, few, many or a class for expanded clones.

cdr3_length d_call j_call v_call clone_size cdr3_aa cdr3_nt
17 - TRBJ2-3 TRBV27 - CASSHQSRQKSTDTQYF TGTGCCAGCAGCCACCAGTCGCGGCAGAAAAGCACAGATACGCAGTATTTT
13 - TRBJ2-3 TRBV9 once CASSVFGADTQYF TGTGCCAGCAGCGTCTTTGGGGCAGATACGCAGTATTTT
15 - TRBJ2-7 TRBV5-1 - CASSPGMAPKNEQYF TGCGCCAGCAGCCCCGGGATGGCCCCAAAGAACGAGCAGTACTTC
17 TRBD1 TRBJ1-1 TRBV15 few CATSRAGQLSRGTEAFF TGTGCCACCAGCAGAGCGGGACAGCTGTCCCGGGGGACTGAAGCTTTCTTT
13 - TRBJ1-2 TRBV7-8 many CASSLRTGYGYTF TGTGCCAGCAGCCTACGGACTGGCTATGGCTACACCTTC
12 - TRBJ1-1 TRBV29-1 - CSVVRGHLESFF TGCAGCGTTGTAAGAGGTCACCTGGAGTCTTTCTTT
14 - TRBJ2-1 TRBV18 few CASSRSNTGVLEFF TGTGCCAGCTCACGCTCGAACACCGGGGTTTTGGAGTTCTTC
15 TRBD2 TRBJ2-3 TRBV7-9 many CASSYATSGTDTQYF TGTGCCAGCAGCTACGCGACTAGCGGGACAGATACGCAGTATTTT
12 - TRBJ1-5 TRBV29-1 few CSVRTENQPQHF TGCAGCGTTAGGACAGAGAATCAGCCCCAGCATTTT
16 TRBD2 TRBJ2-3 TRBV2 few CASSGSRAGLTDTQYF TGTGCCAGCAGTGGGTCGAGAGCGGGATTAACAGATACGCAGTATTTT
13 - TRBJ2-5 TRBV19 - CASSRRGRETQYF TGTGCTAGTAGCAGACGGGGCAGAGAGACCCAGTACTTC
15 TRBD1 TRBJ1-5 TRBV29-1 few CSVTQGAVGNQPQHF TGCAGCGTAACACAGGGGGCGGTCGGCAATCAGCCCCAGCATTTT
12 - TRBJ1-2 TRBV24-1 few CATSDPTGGYTF TGTGCCACCAGTGACCCCACGGGGGGCTACACCTTC
16 TRBD1 TRBJ2-3 TRBV18 - CASSRQTGVWTDTQYF TGTGCCAGCTCACGACAGACAGGGGTCTGGACAGATACGCAGTATTTT
12 - TRBJ2-2 TRBV5-1 - CASSLSYGELFF TGCGCCAGCAGCTTGTCATACGGGGAGCTGTTTTTT
13 - TRBJ2-2 TRBV4-2 - CASSPWTTGELFF TGTGCCAGCAGCCCCTGGACCACCGGGGAGCTGTTTTTT
14 TRBD2 TRBJ2-7 TRBV20-1 - CSARRVLAGEEQYF TGCAGTGCTAGAAGGGTCCTAGCGGGAGAAGAGCAGTACTTC
13 - TRBJ2-7 TRBV5-1 - CASRREPSYEQYF TGCGCCAGCAGAAGGGAGCCCTCCTACGAGCAGTACTTC
19 TRBD1 TRBJ2-3 TRBV6-1 few CASSDPLNLGQGATDTQYF TGTGCCAGCAGTGATCCACTTAATCTCGGACAGGGGGCCACAGATACGCAGTATTTT
14 - TRBJ2-5 TRBV20-1 many CSARYSAGAETQYF TGCAGTGCTAGATATAGTGCGGGCGCGGAGACCCAGTACTTC
16 - TRBJ2-2 TRBV28 - CASSLRIRLNTGELFF TGTGCCAGCAGTCTTCGGATACGACTTAACACCGGGGAGCTGTTTTTT
15 - TRBJ2-1 TRBV5-1 few CASSLARVSYNEQFF TGCGCCAGCAGCTTGGCCAGGGTGTCCTACAATGAGCAGTTCTTC
17 - TRBJ2-1 TRBV20-1 few CSARDRRSGRSYNEQFF TGCAGTGCTAGAGATCGGAGGAGCGGTCGCTCCTACAATGAGCAGTTCTTC
15 TRBD2 TRBJ2-3 TRBV5-1 few CASSLMTSGTDTQYF TGCGCCAGCAGCTTGATGACTAGCGGGACCGATACGCAGTATTTT
13 - TRBJ2-2 TRBV10-2 few CASSSSRAGELFF -
14 - TRBJ2-3 TRBV11-2 - CASSFPVDTDTQYF TGTGCCAGCAGCTTCCCCGTGGACACAGATACGCAGTATTTT
12 - TRBJ2-7 TRBV20-1 many CSGRPGGYEQYF TGCAGTGGGAGGCCTGGGGGCTACGAGCAGTACTTC
11 - TRBJ2-7 TRBV29-1 many CSVVRFDEQYF TGCAGCGTTGTCCGCTTCGACGAGCAGTACTTC
14 - TRBJ1-3 TRBV29-1 - CSVSKGSTGNTIYF TGCAGCGTGTCCAAAGGGAGCACTGGAAACACCATATATTTT
15 TRBD1 TRBJ1-3 TRBV12-3/TRBV12-4 many CASRPYRGYENTIYF TGTGCCAGCAGGCCGTACAGGGGGTACGAAAACACCATATATTTT
17 TRBD1 TRBJ2-1 TRBV5-4 - CASSLAGGQGKYNEQFF TGTGCCAGCAGCCTCGCCGGGGGACAGGGGAAATACAATGAGCAGTTCTTC
15 - TRBJ2-2 TRBV7-3 - CASSLTAAGSGELFF TGTGCCAGCAGCTTAACGGCCGCAGGGTCCGGGGAGCTGTTTTTT
17 TRBD2 TRBJ2-7 TRBV12-3/TRBV12-4 many CASSSAPSTSGRLGQYF TGTGCCAGCAGTTCCGCCCCTTCGACTAGCGGGAGGCTTGGGCAGTACTTC
13 - TRBJ1-1 TRBV30 few CACYTGWDTEAFF TGTGCCTGCTATACAGGGTGGGACACTGAAGCTTTCTTT
14 TRBD1 TRBJ2-5 TRBV11-2 many CASSLRGPKETQYF TGTGCCAGCAGCTTAAGGGGGCCGAAAGAGACCCAGTACTTC
16 TRBD2 TRBJ2-1 TRBV12-3/TRBV12-4 - CASSPELAGGHNEQFF TGTGCCAGCAGTCCAGAACTAGCGGGAGGGCACAATGAGCAGTTCTTC
14 - TRBJ2-3 TRBV28 few CASSLLGSTDTQYF TGTGCCAGCAGTTTGTTGGGTAGCACAGATACGCAGTATTTT
15 - TRBJ1-6 TRBV4-1 once CASSPGPGSGSPLHF TGTGCCAGCAGCCCTGGGCCGGGCTCCGGCTCACCCCTCCACTTT
13 - TRBJ1-1 TRBV3-1 - CASSQEQNTEAFF TGTGCCAGCAGCCAAGAACAGAACACTGAAGCTTTCTTT